These 28 T cell receptor beta chains were all obtained from the same sample, sequenced in a study of early stage breast cancer tumors. Data came from immunoSEQ multiplex PCR; TCRdb stores just in-frame clones and leaves some out. The sample carries about 34,000 clones, over 70% recorded once. The sequenced sample was breast tumor tissue. Receptors originate from a person in their thirties with breast cancer.

This clone counts as medium-sized. The CDR3, as DNA: TGTGCCAGCAGCTTAGGCCGGAGTCGCGGCGAGCAGTACTTC. Its protein product is CASSLGRSRGEQYF. The chain couples TRBV13 to TRBJ2-7, with D unclear. Germline CDR1 is PRHDT and CDR2 is FYEKMQ (reference sequence). The CDR3 loop spans 14 amino acids. The V end was cut by 0 bases, the J end by 6 bases, with 12 bases between.

The rearrangement joins TRBV27 to TRBJ2-7; TRBD1 matches at 8 bases. The length of the CDR3 is 14 residues. CDR1 is MNHEY and CDR2 is SMNVEV in the germline V gene (reference sequence). V shed 0 bases and J 2 bases; nucleotides not matched to a gene: 0. The CDR3 nucleotides read TGTGCCAGCAGTTTATCGGGACAGGCCTACGAGCAGTACTTC. This gives the protein CASSLSGQAYEQYF.

The chain couples TRBV2 to TRBJ2-7; 8 bases are a match to TRBD1. Germline-derived CDR1 and CDR2 are SNHLY and FYNNEI. Unmatched junction bases numbered 3, after V lost 4 bases and J lost 1 base. The CDR3 totals 14 residues. CDR3: CASSGTGRSYEQYF. Here the CDR3 DNA reads TGTGCCAGCAGTGGGACAGGGAGATCCTACGAGCAGTACTTC.

This clone was seen a single time. The chain couples TRBV7-9 to TRBJ2-4; no firm D call. Trimming shortened V by 11 bases and J by 5 bases, and 10 bases separated the two germline ends. Germline CDR1 SEHNR, CDR2 FQNEAQ (reference sequence). The CDR3 is 11 residues long. In nucleotides, the CDR3 is TGTGCCGCGGCAATTGAAAACATTCAGTACTTC. This translates into CAAAIENIQYF.

The rearrangement uses TRBV11-2 and TRBJ2-7; 11 nucleotides align to TRBD1. This CDR3 has 15 residues. Germline lookup yields CDR1 SGHAT and CDR2 FQNNGV. The junction had 4 bases not matched to a gene; V was cut back by 3 bases and J by 3 bases. The CDR3: CASSFRDRGIYEQYF. The CDR3 DNA reads as TGTGCCAGCAGCTTCCGGGACAGGGGGATCTACGAGCAGTACTTC. Full variable domain (outside the CDR3, taken from reference TRBV11-2 and TRBJ2-7): EAGVAQSPRYKIIEKRQSVAFWCNPISGHATLYWYQQILGQGPKLLIQFQNNGVVDDSQLPKDRFSAERLKGVDSTLKIQPAKLEDSAVYLCASSFRDRGIYEQYFGPGTRLTVT.

V usage is TRBV6-5 and J usage is TRBJ1-6; the D is unclear. Trimming stripped 2 bases from V and 6 bases from J, with 5 bases between. In germline, CDR1 is MNHEY, CDR2 SVGAGI. The CDR3 is 13 residues long. CDR3: CASSYGSNSPLHF. DNA for the CDR3: TGTGCCAGCAGTTACGGCAGTAATTCACCCCTCCACTTT.

The rearrangement uses TRBV25-1 and TRBJ1-4; 9 bases map to TRBD1. V shed 1 base, J shed 2 bases, and the junction held 8 bases outside the gene matches. CDR1 is MGHDK, CDR2 SYGVNS, per germline. This CDR3 is built from 18 residues. In DNA, the CDR3 is TGTGCCAGCAGTGAATCCCCGGGACAGGGAGGGACTAATGAAAAACTGTTTTTT. This encodes CASSESPGQGGTNEKLFF.

The rearrangement uses TRBV30 and TRBJ1-4; tentative D call: TRBD1 (6 bases). V lost 0 bases and J 4 bases, leaving 12 bases between the germline ends. This CDR3 is built from 15 residues. Per the germline V gene, CDR1 is GTSNPN and CDR2 is SVGIG (reference sequence). CDR3 DNA sequence: TGTGCCTGGAGTGTAAGGGGGACGGGTAATGAAAAACTGTTTTTT. Protein sequence: CAWSVRGTGNEKLFF.

CDR3 region: CASSQERLTKWGLGELFF. The CDR3 nucleotides are TGTGCCAGCAGCCAAGAACGCCTGACTAAGTGGGGACTCGGGGAGCTGTTTTTT. V gene TRBV14 combines with J gene TRBJ2-2; tentative D call: TRBD2 (6 bases). The CDR3 contains 18 residues. In germline, CDR1 is SGHDN, CDR2 FVKESK. Trimming left V 0 bases short and J 7 bases short, with 21 bases between.

This chain joins TRBV4-3 and TRBJ1-2, with a tentative D call TRBD1 (5 bases). Between the trimmed V and J ends, which lost 1 base and 6 bases, there was a span of 18 bases. CDR3 length: 16 amino acids. Germline loops: CDR1 LGHNA, CDR2 YSLEER. CDR3: CASSQGRASGSHGYTF. CDR3 in DNA: TGCGCCAGCAGCCAAGGTCGGGCCTCAGGGAGCCATGGCTACACCTTC.

The V and J genes are TRBV30 and TRBJ1-2; possibly TRBD1 for D (6 bases). The V end lost 4 bases, the J end lost 4 bases, and 16 bases lay between the germline ends. Germline CDR1 reads GTSNPN; CDR2 reads SVGIG (reference sequence). The CDR3 loop spans 14 amino acids. CDR3 region: CAWKSHRVGYGYTF. In DNA form, the CDR3 reads TGTGCCTGGAAATCTCACAGGGTCGGCTATGGCTACACCTTC.

V is TRBV19 and J is TRBJ2-7; 9 positions match TRBD1. The CDR3 has 17 residues. Germline assignment: CDR1 LNHDA and CDR2 SQIVND (reference sequence). V lost 2 bases, J lost 0 bases, and 8 bases stayed unmatched. The CDR3 here is CASSIRDRASSSYEQYF. DNA for the CDR3: TGTGCCAGTAGTATACGGGACAGGGCCTCTTCCTCCTACGAGCAGTACTTC.

J is TRBJ2-2 and V is TRBV6-6; 8 bases match TRBD1. In germline, CDR1 is MNHNY, CDR2 SVGAGI (reference sequence). CDR3 size: 15 residues. Trimming removed 4 bases from V and 4 bases from J; junction bases left unmatched: 5. The CDR3 DNA sequence: TGTGCCAGCAGTTTTCAGGGGGCGAGCACCGGGGAGCTGTTTTTT. Amino acids: CASSFQGASTGELFF.

V and J are TRBV7-3 and TRBJ2-5; 9 nucleotides line up with TRBD2. Germline CDR1 SGHTA, CDR2 FQGTGA. V trimming: 6 bases; J trimming: 5 bases; junction bases outside the gene matches: 7. This CDR3 contains 14 residues. The CDR3 sequence: CASSIAGDGETQYF. CDR3 nucleotide sequence: TGTGCCAGCAGTATAGCGGGAGATGGGGAGACCCAGTACTTC.

The chain combines TRBV6-5 with TRBJ2-1, with 10 positions matching TRBD2. The CDR3 runs 15 residues. The ends lost 3 bases at V and 5 bases at J; junction bases unmatched: 4. Germline loops: CDR1 MNHEY, CDR2 SVGAGI. The CDR3 here is CASSYTAGGDNEQFF. In DNA form, the CDR3 reads TGTGCCAGCAGTTATACAGCGGGAGGGGACAATGAGCAGTTCTTC.

V and J are TRBV21-1 and TRBJ2-4; TRBD1 reflects the table's D call only, with no check against the DNA. TRBV21-1 is deemed a pseudogene. This CDR3 comprises 14 residues. The CDR3 region is CASSLGTGLIFQYF. CDR3 in DNA: TGTGCCAGCAGCCTCGGGACAGGTCTAATTTTTCAGTACTTC.

Only a few counts were recorded for this clone. J is TRBJ2-7 and V is TRBV11-2, with 8 bases lining up with TRBD2. J was trimmed by 6 bases and V by 7 bases; bases with no gene match: 14. Germline V gene lookup returns CDR1 SGHAT and CDR2 FQNNGV. The CDR3 spans 15 residues. CDR3: CASTLGTSRGLEQYF. The CDR3 nucleotides are TGTGCCAGCACCCTAGGGACTAGTCGAGGTCTCGAGCAGTACTTC.

This chain joins TRBV19 and TRBJ1-2, with D possibly TRBD1 on 5 matching bases. Between the trimmed V and J ends, which lost 4 bases and 14 bases, there was a span of 20 bases. Germline assignment: CDR1 LNHDA and CDR2 SQIVND (reference sequence). CDR3 length: 13 amino acids. The CDR3 DNA sequence: TGTGCCAGTAGTACACCGGTCGGGGGATGGGTTACCTTC. It codes for CASSTPVGGWVTF.

This rearrangement joins TRBV27 to TRBJ2-3; D is unclear. Trimming took 6 bases from V and 2 from J, leaving 12 bases between them. Germline V gene sequence: CDR1 MNHEY, CDR2 SMNVEV (reference sequence). This CDR3 comprises 14 residues. In DNA, the CDR3 is TGTGCCAGCAGGTGGGGTATCGACACAGATACGCAGTATTTT. It translates to CASRWGIDTDTQYF.

This chain uses TRBV15 with TRBJ1-1, with D perhaps TRBD1 (6 bases). Germline assignment: CDR1 LNHNV and CDR2 YYDKDF (reference sequence). The ends were cut back, 6 bases at V and 5 bases at J, with 16 bases in the middle. This CDR3 has 14 amino acids. DNA for the CDR3: TGTGCCACCAGTTTTAGCCCAGGGGCAACTGAAGCTTTCTTT. It encodes CATSFSPGATEAFF.

This clone was recorded a few times. The chain employs TRBV9 and TRBJ1-5; no reliable D call. Germline V gene data show CDR1 as SGDLS and CDR2 as YYNGEE. This CDR3 region has 14 residues. The ends were cut back, 0 bases at V and 5 bases at J, with 9 bases in the middle. In DNA, the CDR3 is TGTGCCAGCAGCGTAGGACAAAGAGATCAGCCCCAGCATTTT. Its protein product is CASSVGQRDQPQHF.

Written as DNA, the CDR3 is TGTGCCACTTCGACAGGGGGTAGCTATGGCTACACCTTC. As protein: CATSTGGSYGYTF. This chain joins TRBV2 and TRBJ1-2, with 9 bases matching TRBD1. The V segment lost 10 bases and the J segment 4 bases; nucleotides outside the gene matches: 7. Germline lookup yields CDR1 SNHLY and CDR2 FYNNEI. The CDR3 length is 13 residues.

J is TRBJ2-1 and V is TRBV15; tentative D call: TRBD1 (7 bases). The CDR3 spans 15 residues. V was pared by 1 base and J by 8 bases, with 15 bases between. CDR1 is LNHNV, CDR2 YYDKDF, per germline (reference sequence). The CDR3 reads CATSRAQGEVDEQFF. CDR3 nucleotide sequence: TGTGCCACCAGCAGAGCCCAGGGGGAGGTCGATGAGCAGTTCTTC. The entire variable domain, with the rest obtained from reference TRBV15 and TRBJ2-1, is as follows: DAMVIQNPRYQVTQFGKPVTLSCSQTLNHNVMYWYQQKSSQAPKLLFHYYDKDFNNEADTPDNFQSRRPNTSFCFLDIRSPGLGDTAMYLCATSRAQGEVDEQFFGPGTRLTVL.

This clone is categorized as medium-sized. The CDR3 protein is CASSPTGTGTAQPQHF. DNA of the CDR3: TGTGCCAGTAGTCCAACTGGGACAGGGACGGCCCAGCCCCAGCATTTT. The chain carries TRBV19 and TRBJ1-5; 9 positions match TRBD1. Germline CDR1 is LNHDA and CDR2 is SQIVND (reference sequence). The CDR3 extends over 16 amino acids. The ends lost 5 bases at V and 7 bases at J; junction bases unmatched: 12.

This clone was observed once. The CDR3 region has the DNA TGCAGCGTTGTGGGCAGGGTTGCCCATGAGCAGTTCTTC. Its protein is CSVVGRVAHEQFF. V gene TRBV29-1 combines with J gene TRBJ2-1; tentatively, D is TRBD1 (5 bases). Trimming removed 4 bases at V and 8 bases at J, with 15 bases between. The CDR3 contains 13 residues. CDR1 and CDR2 from the germline V gene are SQVTM and ANQGSEA.

The chain uses TRBV4-2 and TRBJ2-7, with TRBD2 identical over 8 bases. With 0 bases clipped from V and 2 bases from J, the junction kept 6 bases outside the gene matches. Germline CDR1 reads LGHNA; CDR2 reads YNFKEQ. The CDR3 loop spans 16 amino acids. CDR3 protein: CASSQELAGGPYEQYF. The CDR3 DNA sequence: TGTGCCAGCAGCCAAGAATTGGCGGGAGGCCCCTACGAGCAGTACTTC.

The rearrangement uses TRBV7-8 and TRBJ2-3; 10 bases agree with TRBD1. After removal of 5 bases from V and 14 bases from J, the junction contained 19 bases not matched to a gene. The CDR3 is 16 residues long. The germline CDR1 and CDR2 sequences are SGHVS and FQNEAQ. In DNA form, the CDR3 reads TGTGCCAGCAGCCCGCAGACAGGGGGCCGGGGCCTAATGGGGTATTTT. Amino acid sequence: CASSPQTGGRGLMGYF.

This clone ranks as medium-sized. The rearrangement uses TRBV5-1 and TRBJ2-2, with D possibly matching TRBD1 (5 bases). Trimming stripped 3 bases from V and 8 bases from J, with 11 bases between. The CDR3 loop spans 13 amino acids. Germline V gives CDR1 SGHRS, CDR2 YFSETQ. The CDR3 here is CASSSVDNGELFF. CDR3 in DNA: TGCGCCAGCAGCTCCGTGGACAATGGGGAGCTGTTTTTT.